This is a list of T cell receptor beta chains from one sample in a study of a mutant IDH1 vaccine in newly diagnosed glioma. These receptors' targets are unknown. TCRdb's copy holds only in-frame clones and misses some; the assay was immunoSEQ multiplex PCR. The data contain 35,000 or so clones, 80% of them singletons. Specimen: peripheral blood mononuclear cells (PBMCs), collected from a glioma patient whose treatment included an IDH1 peptide vaccine. These receptors originate from a woman aged 25 to 39 with glioma. Some clones in this sample may be carry-over from other donors' samples. The CDR3 runs from the conserved cysteine through the conserved F or W. D genes are given only for firm matches. Where a row states a size, it is once, few, many or the class of an expanded clone; other rows omit it.

TRBV10-3	TRBD1	TRBJ1-1	few	CAISDLDRGRSIAGAFF	TGTGCCATCAGTGACCTCGACAGGGGGAGGTCAATTGCTGGGGCTTTCTTT
TRBV10-3	TRBD1	TRBJ1-2	NA	CAITDPERRQGRPYGYTF	TGTGCCATCACTGATCCAGAAAGGAGACAGGGGCGCCCCTATGGCTACACCTTC
TRBV7-6	NA	TRBJ2-3	NA	CASSGTAGRLSDTQYF	TGTGCCAGCAGCGGCACCGCTGGGCGGCTCAGCGATACGCAGTATTTT
TRBV30	NA	TRBJ2-7	NA	CAWSVRGAGEQYF	TGTGCCTGGAGTGTACGAGGGGCTGGCGAGCAGTACTTC
TRBV28	NA	TRBJ2-2	NA	CASGLWGNGELFF	TGTGCCAGCGGGCTTTGGGGGAACGGGGAGCTGTTTTTT
TRBV5-5	NA	TRBJ1-1	NA	CASSLNGPNTEAFF	TGTGCCAGCAGCTTGAACGGCCCGAACACTGAAGCTTTCTTT
TRBV29-1	NA	TRBJ1-1	NA	CSVDGPMNTEAFF	TGCAGCGTTGATGGGCCCATGAACACTGAAGCTTTCTTT
TRBV28	NA	TRBJ2-2	NA	CASRRDSNTGELFF	TGTGCCAGCAGGAGGGACTCGAACACCGGGGAGCTGTTTTTT
TRBV6-1	TRBD1	TRBJ2-5	NA	CASSGTGGETQYF	TGTGCCAGCAGTGGGACAGGGGGAGAGACCCAGTACTTC
TRBV11-2	TRBD1	TRBJ1-5	NA	CASSPDRAQPQHF	TGTGCCAGCAGCCCGGACAGGGCTCAGCCCCAGCATTTT
TRBV5-1	NA	TRBJ1-1	NA	CASSLQGEGAFF	TGCGCCAGCAGCTTGCAGGGAGAAGGAGCTTTCTTT
TRBV10-2	TRBD1	TRBJ2-7	NA	CASRKGQARAEQYF	TGCGCCAGCAGGAAAGGACAGGCTCGTGCCGAGCAGTACTTC
TRBV19	NA	TRBJ1-1	NA	CASSIGPGITEAFF	TGTGCCAGTAGTATAGGGCCGGGAATCACTGAAGCTTTCTTT
TRBV5-6	TRBD2	TRBJ2-5	NA	CASSHLAGAGETQYF	TGTGCCAGCAGCCATTTAGCGGGAGCTGGGGAGACCCAGTACTTC
TRBV6-6	NA	TRBJ1-3	NA	CASTEKISGNTIYF	TGTGCCAGCACGGAAAAGATCTCTGGAAACACCATATATTTT
TRBV9	NA	TRBJ1-4	few	CASSVDGQSNEKLFF	TGTGCCAGCAGCGTAGACGGGCAGTCTAATGAAAAACTGTTTTTT
TRBV18	NA	TRBJ2-2	NA	CASSPLGTGELFF	TGTGCCAGCTCACCATTGGGGACCGGGGAGCTGTTTTTT
TRBV7-8	NA	TRBJ1-2	once	CASSLALGGGYGYTF	TGTGCCAGCAGCCTCGCGCTCGGGGGAGGCTATGGCTACACCTTC
TRBV4-1	TRBD2	TRBJ2-1	NA	CASSQGLAGEREQFF	TGCGCCAGCAGCCAAGGGTTAGCGGGAGAAAGAGAGCAGTTCTTC
TRBV5-8	NA	TRBJ2-7	NA	CASPQVPISGSVDEQYF	TGTGCCAGCCCGCAGGTCCCGATTTCCGGGAGCGTTGACGAGCAGTACTTC
TRBV28	NA	TRBJ1-4	few	CASSGGVGEKLFF	TGTGCCAGCAGTGGGGGGGTGGGTGAAAAACTGTTTTTT
TRBV27	TRBD2	TRBJ2-7	NA	CASSLGLAGFSEQYF	TGTGCCAGCAGCCTAGGACTAGCGGGATTCTCCGAGCAGTACTTC
TRBV29-1	TRBD1	TRBJ1-4	NA	CSVAGGSAGEKLFF	TGCAGCGTTGCAGGGGGCTCGGCGGGTGAAAAACTGTTTTTT
TRBV7-8	NA	TRBJ1-5	NA	CASSYELHSNQPQHF	TGTGCCAGCAGCTACGAGTTACATAGCAATCAGCCCCAGCATTTT
TRBV19	NA	TRBJ2-7	NA	CASSPGSFYEQYF	TGTGCCAGTAGTCCGGGATCTTTCTACGAGCAGTACTTC
TRBV28	NA	TRBJ2-2	NA	CASGSGADTGELFF	TGTGCCAGCGGGTCGGGGGCGGACACCGGGGAGCTGTTTTTT
TRBV25-1	TRBD2	TRBJ2-3	NA	CASSRTSREADTQYF	TGTGCCAGCAGTCGGACTAGCCGGGAGGCCGATACGCAGTATTTT
TRBV19	NA	TRBJ2-4	NA	CASSIGRHKNIQYF	TGTGCCAGTAGTATCGGCAGACACAAAAACATTCAGTACTTC
TRBV19	TRBD1	TRBJ1-1	NA	CASSAGGFTEAFF	TGTGCCAGTAGTGCAGGGGGCTTCACTGAAGCTTTCTTT
TRBV4-1	TRBD1	TRBJ1-1	NA	CASSYTGGTEAFF	TGCGCCAGCAGTTACACAGGGGGCACTGAAGCTTTCTTT
TRBV9	NA	TRBJ2-2	NA	CASSVAAGTNTGELFF	TGTGCCAGCAGCGTAGCGGCCGGAACGAACACCGGGGAGCTGTTTTTT
TRBV15	NA	TRBJ2-3	NA	CATSRDLSVNTDTQYF	TGTGCCACCAGCAGAGACCTGAGCGTAAACACAGATACGCAGTATTTT
TRBV27	TRBD1	TRBJ1-4	medium-sized	CASSRQGEEKLFF	TGTGCCAGCAGTCGACAGGGAGAGGAAAAACTGTTTTTT
TRBV10-2	TRBD2	TRBJ2-1	NA	CASKREKNEQFF	TGCGCCAGCAAGCGGGAGAAGAATGAGCAGTTCTTC
TRBV10-3	NA	TRBJ1-2	few	CAISGGGYGYTF	TGTGCCATCAGTGGGGGGGGCTATGGCTACACCTTC
TRBV2	NA	TRBJ2-2	NA	CASRGPRNTGELFF	TGTGCCAGCAGGGGACCCCGGAACACCGGGGAGCTGTTTTTT
TRBV7-2	TRBD1	TRBJ1-5	NA	CASSLDRGDNQPQHF	TGTGCCAGCAGCTTAGACAGGGGTGACAATCAGCCCCAGCATTTT
TRBV5-5	NA	TRBJ2-4	few	CASAPSAKNIQYF	TGTGCCAGCGCCCCGTCAGCCAAAAACATTCAGTACTTC
TRBV29-1	NA	TRBJ1-1	few	CSVTRGAPEAFF	TGCAGCGTTACCAGGGGAGCCCCTGAAGCTTTCTTT
TRBV4-1	NA	TRBJ2-2	NA	CASSQDQGSGGELFF	TGCGCCAGCAGCCAAGATCAGGGCAGCGGCGGGGAGCTGTTTTTT
TRBV10-3	TRBD2	TRBJ2-7	NA	CAINPGFGRVNEQYF	TGTGCCATCAACCCTGGGTTCGGGAGGGTCAACGAGCAGTACTTC
TRBV27	TRBD2	TRBJ2-2	NA	CASTPSGGSFTGELFF	TGTGCCAGCACCCCGTCGGGGGGTAGTTTCACCGGGGAGCTGTTTTTT
TRBV2	TRBD1	TRBJ1-4	NA	CASSGVQGPGGEKLFF	TGTGCCAGCAGTGGGGTACAGGGGCCCGGGGGTGAAAAACTGTTTTTT
TRBV4-1	NA	TRBJ2-5	NA	CASSPDPGTVEETQYF	TGCGCCAGCAGCCCCGACCCCGGGACGGTAGAAGAGACCCAGTACTTC
TRBV30	NA	TRBJ1-5	NA	CAWSVGQGLNQPQHF	TGTGCCTGGAGTGTTGGGCAGGGCCTCAATCAGCCCCAGCATTTT
TRBV4-1	TRBD2	TRBJ2-7	NA	CASSQARTSGSSYEQYF	TGCGCCAGCAGCCAGGCTAGGACTAGCGGGAGTTCTTACGAGCAGTACTTC
TRBV30	NA	TRBJ2-3	NA	CAWSGTDTQYF	TGTGCCTGGAGTGGAACAGATACGCAGTATTTT
TRBV30	NA	TRBJ1-2	NA	CAWSVSWGDYTF	TGTGCCTGGAGTGTAAGTTGGGGAGACTACACCTTC
TRBV7-2	NA	TRBJ1-2	NA	CASSPGGGRSNYGYTF	TGTGCCAGCAGCCCAGGCGGGGGACGGAGTAACTATGGCTACACCTTC
TRBV7-6	NA	TRBJ1-1	few	CASSLVGVGTEAFF	TGTGCCAGCAGCTTAGTAGGAGTTGGGACTGAAGCTTTCTTT
TRBV13	TRBD1	TRBJ2-7	once	CASSNRDSGGYEQYF	TGTGCCAGCAGCAACCGGGACAGTGGAGGTTACGAGCAGTACTTC
TRBV10-1	NA	TRBJ1-2	NA	CASSDYPADRGYTF	TGCGCCAGCAGTGATTATCCGGCAGACCGTGGCTACACCTTC
TRBV6-1	NA	TRBJ2-1	NA	CASSQYGNEQFF	TGTGCCAGCAGTCAATACGGCAATGAGCAGTTCTTC
TRBV7-8	NA	TRBJ2-7	NA	CASSLDTAAYEQYF	TGTGCCAGCAGCTTAGACACAGCGGCCTACGAGCAGTACTTC
TRBV27	TRBD1	TRBJ2-2	NA	CASSFQGANTGELFF	TGTGCCAGCAGTTTCCAGGGGGCGAACACCGGGGAGCTGTTTTTT
TRBV5-6	TRBD1	TRBJ2-7	once	CASSLIPGQGGSYEQYF	TGTGCCAGCAGCTTGATTCCGGGACAGGGGGGTTCCTACGAGCAGTACTTC
TRBV6-1	NA	TRBJ1-5	NA	CASSEEGPQHF	TGTGCCAGCAGTGAAGAGGGGCCCCAGCATTTT
TRBV6-1	NA	TRBJ1-4	few	CASSDGGRPGEKLFF	TGTGCCAGCAGTGATGGTGGCAGGCCAGGGGAAAAACTGTTTTTT
TRBV15	NA	TRBJ1-1	NA	CATSRLTNTEAFF	TGTGCCACCAGCAGGTTGACGAACACTGAAGCTTTCTTT
TRBV7-9	TRBD2	TRBJ2-3	NA	CASSLGGSGATDTQYF	TGTGCCAGCAGCTTAGGAGGTAGCGGGGCGACAGATACGCAGTATTTT